This paragraph reports one TCR beta chain. The antigen remains unidentified. The CDR3 extends over 13 amino acids. Per the germline V gene, CDR1 is MGHRA and CDR2 is YSYEKL. With 1 base removed from V and 6 bases from J, the gap between germline ends came to 9 bases. The entry originates in a study of response to subunit inactivated influenza vaccine. Study conclusions and caveats: That few new T cells are recruited by each seasonal influenza vaccination was the authors' suggestion.

A single record per CDR3 protein comes from TCRdb applying MiXCR to the RT-PCR reads. Among 400,000 to 550,000 distinct CDR3 sequences listed, around 25% were seen once. This TCR derives from a man aged 45 to 65 who received an inactivated influenza vaccine. Material: CD4+ T cells sorted from PBMCs, obtained more than 4 days after vaccination. The rearrangement joins TRBV4-1 to TRBJ1-2; D gene unclear. CDR3 sequence: CASSQGDENGYTF. For the CDR3, the DNA is TGCGCCAGCAGCCAAGGAGACGAGAATGGCTACACCTTC.